Listed below are T cell receptor beta chains from one sample, sequenced in a study of T cell responses to AZD1222 COVID-19 vaccine. Generated by immunoSEQ multiplex PCR, the TCRdb table keeps only in-frame clones and is missing some. The profile covers roughly 180,000 clones, with about 93% appearing a single time and approximately 0.64% taken by the ten largest. Here the sequenced sample was peripheral blood, taken on day 0 of AZD1222 vaccination. These receptor sequences come from an adult in good health. Both conserved end residues are trimmed from each CDR3. Each record gives: V gene, D gene, J gene, CDR3 protein. D genes are given only for firm matches.

v_gene: TRBV18; d_gene: -; j_gene: TRBJ2-2; CDR3aa: ASSGRTNTGELF
v_gene: TRBV18; d_gene: TRBD1; j_gene: TRBJ1-2; CDR3aa: ASSPRSGQGLRGYT
v_gene: TRBV11-2; d_gene: TRBD2; j_gene: TRBJ2-1; CDR3aa: ASSLDPGGHWEQF
v_gene: TRBV2; d_gene: -; j_gene: TRBJ2-3; CDR3aa: ASKRSHTDTQY
v_gene: TRBV27; d_gene: TRBD1; j_gene: TRBJ1-5; CDR3aa: ASRGTGFSNQPQH
v_gene: TRBV29-1; d_gene: TRBD1; j_gene: TRBJ2-7; CDR3aa: SVIDRGGQY
v_gene: TRBV19; d_gene: TRBD1; j_gene: TRBJ1-3; CDR3aa: ASSRSSSGQGISGNTIY
v_gene: TRBV15; d_gene: -; j_gene: TRBJ1-1; CDR3aa: ATSRPAQNTEAF
v_gene: TRBV5-1; d_gene: TRBD2; j_gene: TRBJ2-1; CDR3aa: ASSPGLAGGNEQF
v_gene: TRBV6-5; d_gene: -; j_gene: TRBJ1-5; CDR3aa: ASKKGQMRDQPQH
v_gene: TRBV5-1; d_gene: -; j_gene: TRBJ2-1; CDR3aa: ASSLDPVTYNEQF
v_gene: TRBV5-1; d_gene: -; j_gene: TRBJ1-1; CDR3aa: ASSPNLNTEAF
v_gene: TRBV30; d_gene: -; j_gene: TRBJ1-6; CDR3aa: AWNLDGSSYNSPLH
v_gene: TRBV19; d_gene: TRBD1; j_gene: TRBJ1-3; CDR3aa: ASSRDRPSGNTIY